One sample yielded the 25 T cell receptor beta chains listed below, sequenced in a study of T-cell memory formation after mild COVID-19. Via MiXCR, TCRdb re-called the 5' RACE reads, giving one row per CDR3 protein. Found here are fewer than 400,000 distinct CDR3 sequences, 13% of them singletons; the top ten hold roughly 23%. Sample: PBMCs or a T cell subset sorted from them (not recorded which). The receptors derive from a young man who had mild COVID-19 (a few samples of this study predate the infection). Cell type and time point are not known.

This clonotype was counted a few times. V gene TRBV6-5 combines with J gene TRBJ1-2, with D perhaps TRBD1 (5 bases). Germline lookup yields CDR1 MNHEY and CDR2 SVGAGI. This CDR3 has 14 residues. Deletions cut 7 bases from V and 4 bases from J, with 16 bases between. CDR3 in DNA: TGTGCCAGCACCCCTACTGGGGCGGGCTATGGCTACACCTTC. Its translation: CASTPTGAGYGYTF.

CDR3 sequence (DNA): TGCAGCGTTGAAGGACAGGCCTCGGGAACCCAGTACTTC. Its protein is CSVEGQASGTQYF. The chain carries TRBV29-1 and TRBJ2-5; D is perhaps TRBD1 (6 bases). CDR1 is SQVTM, CDR2 ANQGSEA, per germline. The CDR3 loop spans 13 amino acids. Trimming took off 1 base at V and 8 bases at J, with 14 bases between the two ends.

The chain's CDR3 is CSSSPKGAHEQYV. In nucleotides, the CDR3 is TGTTCCAGCAGCCCAAAAGGGGCCCACGAGCAGTACGTC. The chain has TRBV7-9 and TRBJ2-7, with TRBD1 as a possible D gene (5 bases). This CDR3 has 13 amino acids. From germline, CDR1 is SEHNR and CDR2 FQNEAQ (reference sequence).

This clonotype was counted ten times or more. The V call is TRBV4-3, the J call TRBJ2-1, with unresolved D. The CDR3 has 14 amino acids. The germline V gene has CDR1 LGHNA and CDR2 YSLEER. Trimming cost V 0 bases and J 2 bases, with 5 bases left between them. CDR3 DNA sequence: TGCGCCAGCAGCCAAGATCGCGCCTACAATGAGCAGTTCTTC. Protein sequence: CASSQDRAYNEQFF.

This clonotype turned up a few times. The rearrangement joins TRBV20-1 to TRBJ1-5; 8 bases map to TRBD1. CDR1 and CDR2 (germline): DFQATT, SNEGSKA (reference sequence). CDR3 length equals 16 residues. Trimming took 6 bases from V and 6 from J; bases not matched to a gene: 16. In DNA form, the CDR3 reads TGCAGTGCAGCGGCCCGCCAGGGGGCGCAAGGTCAGCCCCAGCATTTT. This translates into CSAAARQGAQGQPQHF.

The chain joins TRBV6-2 or TRBV6-3 to TRBJ2-3; either TRBD1 or TRBD2 may fit D (5 bases each). The germline V and J ends were trimmed by 2 bases and 1 base, with 10 bases remaining between them. From germline, CDR1 is MNHEY and CDR2 SVGEGT. The CDR3 has 15 residues. The CDR3 region has the DNA TGTGCCAGCAGTTACCAGGGAGCGGGCACAGATACGCAGTATTTT. Translating gives CASSYQGAGTDTQYF.

This clonotype was seen repeatedly, ten times or more. V gene TRBV12-3 or TRBV12-4 combines with J gene TRBJ1-6, with 7 bases matching TRBD1. V shed 5 bases and J 13 bases; nucleotides not matched to a gene: 11. The CDR3 has 14 amino acids. The CDR3 DNA follows: TGTGCCAGCAGTGCTCGACAGGGTCCTTTCCCCCTCCACTTT. It encodes CASSARQGPFPLHF.

V usage is TRBV10-3 and J usage is TRBJ2-2; 9 bases agree with TRBD1. J lost 7 bases, V lost 5 bases, and 8 bases had no gene match. Germline V gives CDR1 ENHRY, CDR2 SYGVKD. This CDR3 comprises 15 residues. This CDR3 is CAISKTGTGYGELFF. CDR3 coding DNA: TGTGCCATCAGTAAGACCGGGACAGGGTACGGGGAGCTGTTTTTT.

The chain couples TRBV19 to TRBJ1-1; D remains unclear. This CDR3 spans 13 amino acids. V was clipped by 3 bases and J by 8 bases, with 13 bases between them. Germline-derived CDR1 and CDR2 are LNHDA and SQIVND (reference sequence). CDR3 DNA: TGTGCCAGTAGTATCAGCAGGATTGGGGAAGCTTTCTTT. The encoded protein is CASSISRIGEAFF.

In its sample, this clonotype was seen a few times. The rearrangement joins TRBV21-1 to TRBJ1-1; the table's D gene call, TRBD1, was not cross checked with the DNA. TRBV21-1 is a documented pseudogene. The CDR3 has 16 residues. In DNA form, the CDR3 reads TGTGCCAGCAGCAAAGATTGGGACAGGCTGAGCACTGAAGCTTTCTTT. Amino acids: CASSKDWDRLSTEAFF.

This clonotype was seen ten or more times. The chain links TRBV28 to TRBJ2-7, with a possible D match to TRBD2 (6 bases). Trimming took 5 bases from V and 7 from J, leaving 12 bases between them. The CDR3 contains 12 residues. Germline lookup yields CDR1 MDHEN and CDR2 SYDVKM. CDR3 sequence: CASSVQAGEQYV. DNA of the CDR3: TGTGCCAGCAGTGTCCAGGCGGGAGAGCAGTACGTC.

The gene calls are TRBV7-9 and TRBJ2-3; D may be TRBD2 (6 bases). Germline CDR1 reads SEHNR; CDR2 reads FQNEAQ (reference sequence). The CDR3 is 13 residues long. V was trimmed by 5 bases and J by 4 bases, leaving 10 bases between them. CDR3 sequence (DNA): TGTGCCAGCAGCGCGGGGAGAGCAGATACGCAGTATTTT. It specifies CASSAGRADTQYF.

The gene calls are TRBV30 and TRBJ1-5; TRBD1 aligns across 8 bases. V gave up 0 bases and J gave up 5 bases; unmatched junction bases: 6. CDR1 is GTSNPN, CDR2 SVGIG, per germline (reference sequence). The CDR3 consists of 15 residues. CDR3 residues: CAWSVPGGKDQPQHF. CDR3 bases: TGTGCCTGGAGTGTACCAGGGGGCAAAGATCAGCCCCAGCATTTT.

The chain couples TRBV14 to TRBJ2-7; D call uncertain. The V and J ends lost 3 bases and 3 bases respectively, with 9 bases between them. The length of the CDR3 is 13 residues. CDR1 and CDR2 (germline): SGHDN, FVKESK. The CDR3 DNA sequence: TGTGCCAGCAGCCATTTCGACGGCTACGAGCAGTACTTC. Translating it yields CASSHFDGYEQYF.

This clonotype was seen a handful of times. The chain employs TRBV11-2 and TRBJ1-1, with D unresolved. Germline V gene data show CDR1 as SGHAT and CDR2 as FQNNGV. Trimming stripped 0 bases from V and 8 bases from J, with 10 bases between. This CDR3 spans 13 amino acids. The CDR3 DNA reads as TGTGCCAGCAGCTTAGAGTCGTTTAGGGAAGCTTTCTTT. This encodes CASSLESFREAFF.

The chain couples TRBV15 to TRBJ2-5; TRBD1 agrees at 8 bases. The CDR3 covers 14 residues. Per the germline V gene, CDR1 is LNHNV and CDR2 is YYDKDF (reference sequence). The junction had 2 bases not matched to a gene; V was cut back by 3 bases and J by 2 bases. CDR3 sequence: CATSRDREQETQYF. CDR3 DNA sequence: TGTGCCACCAGCAGGGACAGGGAGCAAGAGACCCAGTACTTC.

This clonotype has just a few counts. The gene calls are TRBV5-1 and TRBJ1-1; TRBD1 matches 10 bases. Germline CDR1 SGHRS, CDR2 YFSETQ. The CDR3 spans 16 residues. The J segment lost 0 bases and the V segment lost 4 bases, leaving 6 bases of the junction unmatched. The CDR3 region has the DNA TGCGCCAGCAGCCGACGACAGGGGGCTATGAACACTGAAGCTTTCTTT. It codes for CASSRRQGAMNTEAFF.

This clonotype was seen many times. This rearrangement joins TRBV5-5 to TRBJ1-5; D is undetermined. The CDR3 loop spans 14 amino acids. Germline CDR1 and CDR2: SGHKS and YYEKEE (reference sequence). The germline V and J ends were trimmed by 0 bases and 9 bases, with 13 bases remaining between them. CDR3 in DNA: TGTGCCAGCAGCTTGGAAAGCTCGGGAGGGCCCCAGCATTTT. The encoded protein is CASSLESSGGPQHF.

Only a few counts were recorded for this clonotype. The J gene is TRBJ2-7, the V gene TRBV29-1; 7 bases fit TRBD1. Germline V lookup: CDR1 SQVTM, CDR2 ANQGSEA. CDR3 length: 12 amino acids. Trimming at V came to 7 bases and at J to 3 bases, leaving 6 bases not matched to a gene. The CDR3 DNA follows: TGCAGCGCTGAGGGACAGCGCTACGAGCAGTACTTC. It is translated as CSAEGQRYEQYF.

The chain recombines TRBV21-1 with TRBJ2-5. TRBV21-1 is recorded as a pseudogene. This CDR3 is 15 amino acids long. This CDR3 reads CASSKREVISETQYF. CDR3 coding DNA: TGTGCCAGCAGCAAACGAGAGGTTATATCGGAGACCCAGTACTTC.

This clonotype was seen repeatedly, ten times or more. The rearrangement links TRBV20-1 to TRBJ2-1, with D hard to call. The CDR3 is 18 residues long. The germline CDR1 and CDR2 sequences are DFQATT and SNEGSKA (reference sequence). V was trimmed by 0 bases and J by 0 bases, leaving 18 bases between them. The CDR3 DNA sequence: TGCAGTGCTAGAGATATCTTCTCTCAGGCGAGCTCCTACAATGAGCAGTTCTTC. Its translation is CSARDIFSQASSYNEQFF.

This clonotype has a handful of counts. This rearrangement joins TRBV7-2 to TRBJ2-7; D not certain. V dropped 1 base and J dropped 1 base, with 8 bases sitting between them. The CDR3 is made up of 14 amino acids. The V gene's germline CDR1 is SGHTA and CDR2 FQGNSA. The CDR3 sequence is CASSLGRQSYEQYF. The CDR3 region has the DNA TGTGCCAGCAGCTTAGGTAGGCAGTCCTACGAGCAGTACTTC.

The chain links TRBV12-3 or TRBV12-4 to TRBJ1-5; weak D call: TRBD1 (5 bases). Trimming took off 0 bases at V and 7 bases at J, with 10 bases between the two ends. This CDR3 has 14 amino acids. The CDR3 DNA reads TGTGCCAGCAGTTTAGCGGAGAGGGGCCAGCCCCAGCATTTT. Translated, it gives CASSLAERGQPQHF.

In this sample, this clonotype turned up a few times. The chain recombines TRBV27 with TRBJ2-3; D gene uncertain. From germline, CDR1 is MNHEY and CDR2 SMNVEV (reference sequence). The CDR3 sequence is 16 residues long. Trimming removed 4 bases at V and 1 base at J, with 15 bases between. The CDR3 nucleotides are TGTGCCAGCAGTTCCCTGCCTGGTGGGGGCACAGATACGCAGTATTTT. Translation: CASSSLPGGGTDTQYF.

CDR3 amino acids: CSANYRVGGYTF. CDR3 sequence (DNA): TGCAGTGCCAATTACAGGGTCGGAGGCTACACCTTC. The chain is built from TRBV20-1 and TRBJ1-2; a possible D gene is TRBD1 (6 bases). Trimming stripped 6 bases from V and 8 bases from J, with 16 bases between. The CDR3 runs 12 residues. The germline V gene has CDR1 DFQATT and CDR2 SNEGSKA (reference sequence).